These T cell receptor beta chains were read from a single sample in a study of control samples from healthy donors and cancer patients. The protocol was immunoSEQ multiplex PCR, while the TCRdb copy is restricted to in-frame clones and leaves out a portion. The table includes about 150,000 clones, just over 85% detected once. The specimen sequenced was blood. The receptors here all came from a man aged 18 to 29 in good health. CDR3s include the opening cysteine and the closing phenylalanine or tryptophan. The D gene is left open where the match is weak. Not all rows give a size; the values are once, few, many and, for expanded clones, a class.

TRBD1 . TRBJ2-6 TRBV19 CASSARGQGASGANVLTF TGTGCCAGTAGCGCGAGGGGACAGGGTGCCTCTGGGGCCAACGTCCTGACTTTC
. . TRBJ1-5 TRBV4-1 CASSLQGGGNQPQHF TGCGCCAGCAGCCTCCAAGGAGGGGGGAATCAGCCCCAGCATTTT
. . TRBJ2-7 TRBV20-1 CSAEGGPEQYF TGCAGTGCTGAGGGGGGACCCGAGCAGTACTTC
. . TRBJ1-4 TRBV15 CATSSWGSGHEKLFF TGTGCCACCAGCAGTTGGGGGTCAGGCCATGAAAAACTGTTTTTT
. once TRBJ2-1 TRBV5-4 CASSVRDGPTYNEQFF TGTGCCAGCAGCGTACGGGACGGGCCCACCTACAATGAGCAGTTCTTC
. . TRBJ2-3 TRBV27 CASSLSRAKTDTQYF TGTGCCAGCAGTTTAAGCAGGGCCAAGACAGATACACAGTATTTT
. . TRBJ1-1 TRBV19 CASSNPNTEAFF TGTGCCAGTAGTAACCCGAACACTGAAGCTTTCTTT
TRBD1 . TRBJ1-2 TRBV7-2 CASSSRQGWYGYTF TGTGCCAGCAGCTCTAGACAGGGGTGGTATGGCTACACCTTC
. . TRBJ1-1 TRBV29-1 CSVAEGRNTEAFF TGCAGCGTTGCCGAGGGGCGAAACACTGAAGCTTTCTTT
TRBD2 . TRBJ2-1 TRBV24-1 CATSPSGGLNEQFF TGTGCCACCAGTCCTAGCGGGGGTTTAAATGAGCAGTTCTTC
TRBD1 . TRBJ2-2 TRBV5-6 CASSYGQDATPGELFF TGTGCCAGCAGCTACGGACAGGACGCAACACCCGGGGAGCTGTTTTTT
TRBD1 . TRBJ2-7 TRBV7-2 CASSPRPTGATARGQYF TGTGCCAGCAGCCCTAGGCCGACAGGGGCCACGGCAAGGGGGCAGTACTTC
. once TRBJ1-1 TRBV6-5 CASNPGGVLNTEAFF TGTGCCAGCAACCCAGGCGGGGTACTGAACACTGAAGCTTTCTTT
TRBD2 . TRBJ2-2 TRBV6-2/TRBV6-3 CASSNQRTSGGSGELFF TGTGCCAGCAGTAACCAGAGGACTAGCGGGGGTTCCGGGGAGCTGTTTTTT
. once TRBJ2-1 TRBV5-1 CASSLGSGNNEQFF TGCGCCAGCAGCTTGGGCAGCGGAAACAATGAGCAGTTCTTC
. . TRBJ1-1 TRBV28 CASSSGGNRNTEAFF TGTGCCAGCAGTTCTGGTGGGAACAGGAACACTGAAGCTTTCTTT
TRBD1 few TRBJ2-1 TRBV27 CASSSQGAHSYNEQFF TGTGCCAGCAGTTCACAGGGGGCCCACTCCTACAATGAGCAGTTCTTC
TRBD2 . TRBJ2-5 TRBV3-1/TRBV3-2 CASSQAGGPETQYF TGTGCCAGCAGCCAGGCGGGGGGGCCTGAGACCCAGTACTTC
. . TRBJ2-5 TRBV4-1 CASSQDLRTSQYF TGCGCCAGCAGCCAAGATCTGAGGACCAGCCAGTACTTC
. . TRBJ1-5 TRBV15 CATSREAQYSNQPQHF TGTGCCACCAGCAGAGAGGCTCAGTATAGCAATCAGCCCCAGCATTTT
. . TRBJ1-2 TRBV5-4 CASSSMDGTYGYTF TGTGCCAGCAGCAGTATGGACGGGACGTATGGCTACACCTTC
. . TRBJ2-7 TRBV12-3/TRBV12-4 CASSWTVSYEQYF TGTGCCAGCAGTTGGACAGTTTCGTACGAGCAGTACTTC
. . TRBJ2-5 TRBV6-2/TRBV6-3 CASSYGGGWQETQYF TGTGCCAGCAGTTACGGTGGGGGCTGGCAAGAGACCCAGTACTTC
. . TRBJ2-7 TRBV11-3 CASSLSDEDEQYF TGTGCCAGCAGCTTAAGTGACGAGGACGAGCAGTACTTC
. few TRBJ2-7 TRBV27 CASSLSGSHEQYF TGTGCCAGCAGTTTAAGTGGGTCCCACGAGCAGTACTTC
. once TRBJ1-3 TRBV7-9 CASSSRVLGNTIYF TGTGCCAGCAGCTCACGGGTCCTTGGAAACACCATATATTTT
. . TRBJ2-6 TRBV7-9 CASSLTGANVLTF TGTGCCAGCAGCTTAACTGGGGCCAACGTCCTGACTTTC
. . TRBJ1-1 TRBV2 CASRAGDTEAFF TGTGCCAGCAGGGCGGGAGACACTGAAGCTTTCTTT
TRBD1 few TRBJ1-1 TRBV28 CASTGGELGAFF TGTGCCAGTACAGGGGGCGAACTTGGAGCTTTCTTT